Following are 27 T cell receptor beta chains from one sample sequenced in a study of shared T cell receptors in the human thymus. This table comes from immunoSEQ multiplex PCR, and its TCRdb copy is limited to in-frame clones, with some not included. This sample has hundreds of thousands of clones; about 90% occur once, and the top ten carry 0.0094%. This sample was shared with a second study, whose subject was human thymus T cells.

The specimen sequenced was thymocytes. The receptor set was obtained from a boy under three years old with a congenital heart defect.

This clone turned up a few times. In DNA, the CDR3 is TGTGCCAGCTCGCACAGGGGGCGAAAACTGTTTTTT. Translating gives CASSHRGRKLFF. The chain combines TRBV18 with TRBJ1-4; 9 bases map to TRBD1. Germline assignment: CDR1 KGHSH and CDR2 LQKENI. This CDR3 has 12 residues. The ends lost 6 bases at V and 10 bases at J; junction bases unmatched: 3.

The chain joins TRBV4-1 to TRBJ2-1; 7 bases map to TRBD2. J was trimmed by 6 bases and V by 0 bases; bases with no gene match: 8. CDR1 is MGHRA, CDR2 YSYEKL, per germline. This CDR3 spans 16 amino acids. The CDR3 coding sequence is TGCGCCAGCAGCCAAGATGGACTAGTGGTGGGCAATGAGCAGTTCTTC. The encoded protein is CASSQDGLVVGNEQFF.

This chain links TRBV5-6 with TRBJ2-2; perhaps TRBD2 as D (5 bases). The V gene lost 4 bases and the J gene lost 2 bases, with 24 bases spanning the gap. CDR1 is SGHDT, CDR2 YYEEEE, per germline. This CDR3 has 19 residues. The CDR3 reads CASSPKGVFGGSNTGELFF. CDR3 nucleotide sequence: TGTGCCAGCAGCCCAAAGGGTGTTTTTGGCGGGTCAAACACCGGGGAGCTGTTTTTT.

The J gene is TRBJ1-1, the V gene TRBV14; 7 bases match TRBD1. Germline assignment: CDR1 SGHDN and CDR2 FVKESK. The CDR3 length is 15 residues. The V segment lost 1 base and the J segment 1 base; nucleotides outside the gene matches: 3. This chain's CDR3 is CASSQGRDRNTEAFF. CDR3 sequence (DNA): TGTGCCAGCAGCCAAGGAAGGGACAGGAACACTGAAGCTTTCTTT.

The chain joins TRBV5-1 to TRBJ2-1, with 11 bases fitting TRBD2. The V and J ends lost 8 bases and 8 bases, in that order; junction bases with no gene match: 18. The CDR3 has 17 residues. The germline gives CDR1 SGHRS, CDR2 YFSETQ. In DNA, the CDR3 is TGCGCCAGTAATCTTACTAGCGGGAGAGGGGGGACACATGAGCAGTTCTTC. Residues: CASNLTSGRGGTHEQFF.

The chain has TRBV27 and TRBJ1-2; D is undetermined. CDR3 size: 14 residues. V lost 5 bases and J 4 bases, leaving 14 bases between the germline ends. CDR1 and CDR2 from the germline V gene are MNHEY and SMNVEV (reference sequence). DNA of the CDR3: TGTGCCAGCAGTCCCCCCGACACTCTCTATGGCTACACCTTC. Residues: CASSPPDTLYGYTF.

The rearrangement joins TRBV15 to TRBJ1-1; D is undetermined. Germline V CDR1 and CDR2: LNHNV, YYDKDF (reference sequence). The CDR3 totals 14 residues. Trimming took 1 base from V and 6 from J, leaving 12 bases between them. The CDR3 nucleotides are TGTGCCACCAGCAGAGGAAAGTTTCGAGCTGAAGCTTTCTTT. Its translation: CATSRGKFRAEAFF.

This chain joins TRBV28 and TRBJ2-3, with 9 bases identical to TRBD2. This CDR3 has 17 amino acids. Germline lookup yields CDR1 MDHEN and CDR2 SYDVKM. The ends lost 5 bases at V and 9 bases at J; junction bases unmatched: 18. The CDR3 DNA is TGTGCCAGCAGTGCAGGGACTAGCAGAGGTCCACGGTGGACGCAGTATTTT. This encodes CASSAGTSRGPRWTQYF.

This clone came up once. The J gene is TRBJ2-1, the V gene TRBV4-3, with 7 bases that match TRBD2. Germline trimming cut 3 bases from V and 0 bases from J; bases unmatched to any gene: 8. The CDR3 spans 17 residues. Germline V gene sequence: CDR1 LGHNA, CDR2 YSLEER. The CDR3 sequence is CASSQERETSSYNEQFF. CDR3 DNA: TGCGCCAGCAGCCAGGAGCGGGAAACAAGCTCCTACAATGAGCAGTTCTTC.

A few counts support this clone. CDR3 in DNA: TGTGCCAGCAGCCCACCGGGACAGGGCTTCTATGGCTACACCTTC. It specifies CASSPPGQGFYGYTF. The chain recombines TRBV28 with TRBJ1-2; 9 bases align to TRBD1. CDR1 and CDR2 from the germline V gene are MDHEN and SYDVKM. The junction had 9 bases not matched to a gene; V was cut back by 6 bases and J by 4 bases. The CDR3 has 15 residues.

This clone was observed a handful of times. The rearrangement uses TRBV5-1 and TRBJ2-4; D perhaps matches TRBD2 (5 bases). V lost 5 bases and J lost 5, with 14 bases in between. Germline V gives CDR1 SGHRS, CDR2 YFSETQ. The CDR3 length is 14 residues. The CDR3 coding sequence is TGCGCCAGCAGATGGATCGGGGATCAAAACATTCAGTACTTC. It yields the protein CASRWIGDQNIQYF.

The chain combines TRBV7-6 with TRBJ2-1, with 13 bases fitting TRBD2. Unmatched junction bases numbered 7, after V lost 2 bases and J lost 0 bases. Germline-derived CDR1 and CDR2 are SGHVS and FNYEAQ. The CDR3 has 19 amino acids. CDR3 amino acids: CASSLKGLAGRTSYNEQFF. The CDR3 nucleotides read TGTGCCAGCAGCTTAAAGGGACTAGCGGGACGAACCTCCTACAATGAGCAGTTCTTC.

The chain links TRBV7-6 to TRBJ2-5; perhaps TRBD2 as D (7 bases). The ends were cut back, 1 base at V and 5 bases at J, with 8 bases in the middle. The CDR3 sequence is 13 residues long. Germline-derived CDR1 and CDR2 are SGHVS and FNYEAQ. The CDR3 is CASSLEGGETQYF. CDR3 coding DNA: TGTGCCAGCAGCTTAGAGGGGGGGGAGACCCAGTACTTC.

The V call is TRBV6-6, the J call TRBJ1-2; tentatively, D is TRBD1 (6 bases). Trimming cost V 7 bases and J 8 bases, with 26 bases left between them. This CDR3 comprises 16 residues. CDR1 and CDR2 from the germline V gene are MNHNY and SVGAGI (reference sequence). CDR3 DNA sequence: TGTGCCAGCAAAATCAGCAGGGGAAAGGGAGTGGGCGGCTACACCTTC. Translating gives CASKISRGKGVGGYTF.

The count of this clone is one. The chain links TRBV27 to TRBJ1-4, with unresolved D. The V and J ends lost 5 bases and 0 bases respectively, with 34 bases between them. The CDR3 sequence is 23 residues long. CDR1 and CDR2 from the germline V gene are MNHEY and SMNVEV (reference sequence). The CDR3 coding sequence is TGTGCCAGCAGTCCGCACCGACCCCGGGAAGAAAACCTCATAACTGCAACTAATGAAAAACTGTTTTTT. Protein sequence: CASSPHRPREENLITATNEKLFF.

The chain joins TRBV19 to TRBJ2-1; tentative D call: TRBD1 (5 bases). Trimming took off 3 bases at V and 0 bases at J, with 12 bases between the two ends. The CDR3 has 16 residues. The germline gives CDR1 LNHDA, CDR2 SQIVND (reference sequence). This CDR3 is CASSIRQGSSYNEQFF. The CDR3 nucleotides read TGTGCCAGTAGTATTAGGCAGGGTAGCTCCTACAATGAGCAGTTCTTC.

The chain recombines TRBV19 with TRBJ2-1; 7 nucleotides line up with TRBD1. The length of the CDR3 is 15 residues. V lost 5 bases to trimming and J lost 2 bases; unmatched junction nucleotides: 6. Germline V gene lookup returns CDR1 LNHDA and CDR2 SQIVND (reference sequence). CDR3 DNA: TGTGCCAGTAGTTGGCGACAGGGTACCTACAATGAGCAGTTCTTC. This gives the protein CASSWRQGTYNEQFF.

The rearrangement joins TRBV4-3 to TRBJ1-1, with a tentative D call TRBD1 (5 bases). With 5 bases removed from V and 1 base from J, the gap between germline ends came to 8 bases. CDR3 size: 13 residues. Germline loops: CDR1 LGHNA, CDR2 YSLEER. The CDR3 is CASSYRTNTEAFF. Here the CDR3 DNA reads TGCGCCAGCAGCTACAGGACGAACACTGAAGCTTTCTTT.

The sample holds one count of this clone. This chain connects TRBV9 to TRBJ2-7, with 8 positions matching TRBD2. Looked up from germline, CDR1 is SGDLS and CDR2 is YYNGEE. The CDR3 contains 16 residues. The J segment lost 0 bases and the V segment lost 0 bases, leaving 5 bases of the junction unmatched. CDR3 in amino acids: CASSVEGSGDSYEQYF. For the CDR3, the DNA is TGTGCCAGCAGCGTAGAGGGTAGCGGGGACTCCTACGAGCAGTACTTC.

The gene calls are TRBV11-2 and TRBJ2-5; weak D call: TRBD2 (5 bases). Germline CDR1 and CDR2: SGHAT and FQNNGV. V lost 1 base and J lost 2, with 17 bases in between. This CDR3 contains 17 residues. The CDR3 loop reads CASSLVQINGGQETQYF. In DNA form, the CDR3 reads TGTGCCAGCAGCTTAGTCCAGATAAATGGCGGGCAAGAGACCCAGTACTTC.

The chain is built from TRBV4-3 and TRBJ2-1, with TRBD2 matching over 8 bases. The CDR3 has 16 residues. Germline trimming cut 0 bases from V and 7 bases from J; bases unmatched to any gene: 8. Germline CDR1 and CDR2: LGHNA and YSLEER. The CDR3 DNA follows: TGCGCCAGCAGCCAAGATCTGGAGCGGGGGAATAATGAGCAGTTCTTC. The encoded protein is CASSQDLERGNNEQFF.

The chain has TRBV19 and TRBJ2-3; 7 bases align to TRBD1. The germline CDR1 and CDR2 sequences are LNHDA and SQIVND (reference sequence). Losses at the gene ends were 1 base for V and 1 base for J; bases not matched to a gene: 2. The CDR3 contains 15 residues. CDR3 amino acids: CASSIGQGCTDTQYF. Written as DNA, the CDR3 is TGTGCCAGTAGTATAGGACAGGGATGCACAGATACGCAGTATTTT.

The chain uses TRBV6-1 and TRBJ2-4; 7 positions agree with TRBD2. The ends lost 5 bases at V and 8 bases at J; junction bases unmatched: 9. CDR3 length: 14 amino acids. Germline CDR1 reads MNHNS; CDR2 reads SASEGT. CDR3 loop: CASSSGRAVDIQYF. In DNA, the CDR3 is TGTGCCAGCAGTTCTGGGAGGGCGGTGGACATTCAGTACTTC.

The CDR3 loop is CASSAWNTEAFF. CDR3 DNA: TGTGCCAGCAGTGCTTGGAACACTGAAGCTTTCTTT. The chain links TRBV6-1 to TRBJ1-1, with unresolved D. The V gene's germline CDR1 is MNHNS and CDR2 SASEGT. Trimming took 4 bases from V and 1 from J, leaving 4 bases between them. This CDR3 is built from 12 residues.

The genes are TRBV4-3 and TRBJ1-2; a possible D gene is TRBD1 (5 bases). Germline CDR1 LGHNA, CDR2 YSLEER. V was cut by 4 bases and J by 3 bases, with 15 bases left in between. This CDR3 region has 15 residues. The CDR3 DNA reads TGCGCCAGCAGCCCGCGGAGGGACCTTCACTATGGCTACACCTTC. Translation gives CASSPRRDLHYGYTF.

The chain is built from TRBV9 and TRBJ2-3; TRBD1 aligns across 7 bases. Losses at the gene ends were 0 bases for V and 6 bases for J; bases not matched to a gene: 10. The CDR3 runs to 16 residues. In germline, CDR1 is SGDLS, CDR2 YYNGEE. The CDR3 nucleotides are TGTGCCAGCAGCGTAGAGGGACAGAGTCTTGCGGATACGCAGTATTTT. This translates into CASSVEGQSLADTQYF.

The chain carries TRBV6-1 and TRBJ2-7; 11 bases align to TRBD2. The CDR3 has 16 residues. The junction had 10 bases not matched to a gene; V was cut back by 6 bases and J by 3 bases. The germline V gene has CDR1 MNHNS and CDR2 SASEGT. This CDR3 reads CASREQTSGDVYEQYF. The CDR3 nucleotides are TGTGCCAGCAGGGAACAGACTAGCGGGGATGTCTACGAGCAGTACTTC.